This TCR beta chain was recorded in a study of shared clonotypes between healthy human individuals. This CDR3 has 13 amino acids. Germline lookup yields CDR1 LGHNA and CDR2 YNFKEQ. Trimming left V 6 bases short and J 7 bases short, with 13 bases between. None of the donors, who were healthy HIV-negative adults, had recently had acute infections or vaccinations. Using immunoSEQ multiplex PCR, the repertoire was profiled, and TCRdb retains in-frame clones only, with some absent. The table records 1,100,000 or so clones, 70% to 80% of them present only once. The chain recombines TRBV4-2 with TRBJ2-1, with a tentative D call TRBD2 (6 bases). The clonotype originates from a young man in good health. Some clones in this sample may be carry-over from other donors' samples. The source material was memory CD4+ T cells from PBMCs. Subset: CD45RA-negative fraction. CDR3 loop: CASRGAGGNEQFF. In DNA form, the CDR3 reads TGTGCCAGCAGAGGAGCGGGCGGGAATGAGCAGTTCTTC.